This TCR beta chain comes out of a study of cytomegalovirus exposure and HLA in healthy donors. PCR employed 60 Vbeta and 13 Jbeta primers. Some clones are missing from TCRdb's copy, which holds only in-frame ones; the method was immunoSEQ multiplex PCR. Of some 130,000 clones listed, about four fifths were seen once; the top ten hold under 1.2%. The ends lost 4 bases at V and 4 bases at J; junction bases unmatched: 6. This CDR3 is 14 amino acids long. Germline CDR1 MNHNS, CDR2 SASEGT. The receptor's source is a human donor in good health. The chain joins TRBV6-1 to TRBJ2-7, with 8 positions matching TRBD1. Sample: PBMCs. This CDR3 is CASSGTGGRYEQYF. The CDR3 DNA reads TGTGCCAGCAGTGGAACAGGGGGGCGATACGAGCAGTACTTC.